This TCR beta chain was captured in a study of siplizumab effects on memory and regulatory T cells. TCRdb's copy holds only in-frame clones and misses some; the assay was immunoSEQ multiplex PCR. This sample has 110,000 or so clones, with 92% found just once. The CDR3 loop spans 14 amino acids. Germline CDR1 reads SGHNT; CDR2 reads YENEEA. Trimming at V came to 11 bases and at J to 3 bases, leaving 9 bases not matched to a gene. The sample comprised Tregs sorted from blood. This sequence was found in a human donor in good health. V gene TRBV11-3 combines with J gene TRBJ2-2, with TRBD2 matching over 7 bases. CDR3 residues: CAVRGSADTGELFF. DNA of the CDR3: TGTGCCGTGCGCGGGAGCGCGGACACCGGGGAGCTGTTTTTT. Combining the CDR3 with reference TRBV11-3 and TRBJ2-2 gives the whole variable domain EAGVVQSPRYKIIEKKQPVAFWCNPISGHNTLYWYLQNLGQGPELLIRYENEEAVDDSQLPKDRFSAERLKGVDSTLKIQPAELGDSAVYLCAVRGSADTGELFFGEGSRLTVL.